This T cell receptor (beta chain) was captured in a study of human T cells and chemical hapten exposure. This CDR3 region has 15 residues. V dropped 0 bases and J dropped 4; count of bases not matched to a gene: 4. Germline CDR1 SGHNT, CDR2 YYREEE (reference sequence). TCRdb passed the RACE reads through MiXCR, listing each CDR3 protein once. The sample includes just over 350,000 distinct CDR3 sequences, about 6% of them seen just once. Time point given: patch test 2, 6 weeks after DPC sensitization. Treatment given: therapeutic diphenylcyclopropenone sensitization with weekly scalp DPC. The TCR originated in a woman aged 18-35 years with alopecia areata. Some clones in this sample may be carry-over from other donors' samples. This specimen was whole blood, taken in connection with sensitization to the hapten diphenylcyclopropenone (DPC). This chain connects TRBV5-4 to TRBJ2-3; the match to TRBD1 covers 8 bases. DNA for the CDR3: TGTGCCAGCAGCTTGGGCAGGGGGCCCGCAGATACGCAGTATTTT. Translation: CASSLGRGPADTQYF. The full variable domain, completed using reference TRBV5-4 and TRBJ2-3, is ETGVTQSPTHLIKTRGQQVTLRCSSQSGHNTVSWYQQALGQGPQFIFQYYREEENGRGNFPPRFSGLQFPNYSSELNVNALELDDSALYLCASSLGRGPADTQYFGPGTRLTVL.